Reported below is one T cell receptor (beta chain). TCRdb keeps only in-frame clones here, not all; method: immunoSEQ multiplex PCR. This sample has some 130,000 clones, with approximately 82% found just once. The data were taken from a study of blood T cell repertoires in COVID-19. V was clipped by 2 bases and J by 3 bases, with 9 bases between them. The CDR3 has 13 residues. Germline values: CDR1 SQVTM, CDR2 ANQGSEA. Sample: peripheral blood. The clonotype comes from a man aged 55 to 70 who had recovered from COVID-19. The chain combines TRBV29-1 with TRBJ2-3; tentative D call: TRBD1 (6 bases). The CDR3 reads CSVEPTGTDTQYF. As DNA, the CDR3 is TGCAGCGTTGAACCTACAGGGACAGATACGCAGTATTTT.